These 19 T cell receptor beta chains were sequenced from one sample in a study of cytomegalovirus exposure and HLA in healthy donors (dated by TCRdb to about 2017). Library prep was done by the immunoSEQ multiplex PCR assay. TCRdb stores this immuneACCESS table with in-frame sequences only. Part of the clones is absent; in the studies checked, under half of the shortfall reflects unresolved V genes, and no reason is known for the rest. A total of 160,000 or so clones appear in this sample, around nine tenths of them only once. The ten largest clones add up to 1.4% of the sample. Source material: PBMCs. The receptor set was obtained from a woman aged 25 to 45 in good health and CMV-seronegative.

The chain employs TRBV5-5 and TRBJ2-5, with 7 bases lining up with TRBD2. J gave up 1 base and V 3 bases, and 9 bases lay outside the gene matches. This CDR3 is 16 amino acids long. Germline CDR1 reads SGHKS; CDR2 reads YYEKEE (reference sequence). CDR3 protein: CASSYSTGLTQETQYF. The CDR3 DNA follows: TGTGCCAGCAGCTATTCAACGGGACTAACCCAAGAGACCCAGTACTTC.

This clone was seen a single time. The chain has TRBV10-2 and TRBJ1-2; TRBD1 matches at 7 bases. The ends lost 6 bases at V and 10 bases at J; junction bases unmatched: 14. This CDR3 spans 14 amino acids. Germline V CDR1 and CDR2: WSHSY, SAAADI. In DNA, the CDR3 is TGCGCCAGCAGGGGCACCGGGACAGACAACACCTACACCTTC. Translated: CASRGTGTDNTYTF.

Only one count was recorded for this clone. V and J are TRBV29-1 and TRBJ2-7; a weak D match, TRBD2 (6 bases). Germline loops: CDR1 SQVTM, CDR2 ANQGSEA. V shed 7 bases and J shed 2 bases, with 18 bases lying between them. This CDR3 is built from 14 residues. DNA for the CDR3: TGCAGCGCCGGGGGAAGGCAGTCCCCCTACGAGCAGTACTTC. It codes for CSAGGRQSPYEQYF.

The J gene is TRBJ2-2, the V gene TRBV11-2; the match to TRBD2 covers 9 bases. Germline V lookup: CDR1 SGHAT, CDR2 FQNNGV. The CDR3 loop spans 16 amino acids. V lost 1 base, J lost 1 base, and 1 base stayed unmatched. The CDR3 nucleotides read TGTGCCAGCAGCTTAGGAGCGGGGGGGAACACCGGGGAGCTGTTTTTT. Amino acids: CASSLGAGGNTGELFF. The complete variable domain, with remaining parts taken from reference TRBV11-2 and TRBJ2-2, reads EAGVAQSPRYKIIEKRQSVAFWCNPISGHATLYWYQQILGQGPKLLIQFQNNGVVDDSQLPKDRFSAERLKGVDSTLKIQPAKLEDSAVYLCASSLGAGGNTGELFFGEGSRLTVL.

The chain carries TRBV29-1 and TRBJ2-7; possibly TRBD2 for D (6 bases). Germline loops: CDR1 SQVTM, CDR2 ANQGSEA. V gave up 4 bases and J gave up 6 bases, with 16 bases separating them. This CDR3 has 13 residues. In DNA form, the CDR3 reads TGCAGCGTTGGGAGGGTACAATCGGCCGAGCAGTACTTC. It yields the protein CSVGRVQSAEQYF.

This clone was seen more than once but under ten times. The rearrangement uses TRBV4-2 and TRBJ1-3; no clear D. Germline CDR1 reads LGHNA; CDR2 reads YNFKEQ. V was cut by 0 bases and J by 0 bases, with 9 bases left in between. The CDR3 totals 16 residues. The CDR3 DNA sequence: TGTGCCAGCAGCCAAGATCTCAGGTCCTCTGGAAACACCATATATTTT. Amino acid sequence: CASSQDLRSSGNTIYF.

The chain recombines TRBV6-1 with TRBJ2-1; the D gene is possibly TRBD2 (7 bases). V dropped 4 bases and J dropped 5 bases, with 15 bases sitting between them. The CDR3 has 15 amino acids. The germline CDR1 and CDR2 sequences are MNHNS and SASEGT. CDR3 protein: CASSVGGGWDNEQFF. The CDR3 bases are TGTGCCAGCAGTGTGGGCGGGGGCTGGGACAATGAGCAGTTCTTC.

The chain carries TRBV14 and TRBJ2-5; 15 bases match TRBD2. The CDR3 length is 18 residues. V was pared by 0 bases and J by 2 bases, with 4 bases of the junction left unmatched. Germline CDR1 and CDR2: SGHDN and FVKESK. The DNA for the CDR3 is TGTGCCAGCAGCCAAGATCTCGGACTAGCGGGGGGGCAAGAGACCCAGTACTTC. This translates into CASSQDLGLAGGQETQYF.

This sequence joins TRBV5-1 and TRBJ2-2, with D perhaps TRBD2 (5 bases). Germline loops: CDR1 SGHRS, CDR2 YFSETQ. Trimming took 4 bases from V and 3 from J, leaving 7 bases between them. CDR3 length equals 13 residues. CDR3 loop: CASSRDDTGELFF. In DNA form, the CDR3 reads TGCGCCAGCAGCCGGGATGACACCGGGGAGCTGTTTTTT.

This chain connects TRBV15 to TRBJ1-1; a possible D gene is TRBD1 (5 bases). V lost 3 bases and J lost 8, with 10 bases in between. The CDR3 has 12 residues. Germline CDR1 reads LNHNV; CDR2 reads YYDKDF (reference sequence). CDR3 protein: CATSSLGVEAFF. The CDR3 region has the DNA TGTGCCACCAGCAGCTTAGGGGTGGAAGCTTTCTTT.

The rearrangement links TRBV4-2 to TRBJ2-1; possible D gene TRBD2, 7 bases. The V gene lost 0 bases and the J gene lost 6 bases, with 12 bases spanning the gap. The CDR3 contains 15 residues. Germline CDR1 reads LGHNA; CDR2 reads YNFKEQ. The DNA for the CDR3 is TGTGCCAGCAGCCAAGATTTGGGGGGGCCCAATGAGCAGTTCTTC. Residues: CASSQDLGGPNEQFF.

This chain joins TRBV18 and TRBJ2-2; tentatively, D is TRBD1 or TRBD2 (5 bases each). V lost 10 bases to trimming and J lost 6 bases, with 15 bases between them. The CDR3 is 13 amino acids. Per the germline V gene, CDR1 is KGHSH and CDR2 is LQKENI. The CDR3 region is CATSGPPAGELFF. The CDR3 nucleotides read TGTGCCACCTCGGGGCCCCCGGCCGGGGAGCTGTTTTTT.

This chain joins TRBV5-4 and TRBJ2-3; 11 nucleotides align to TRBD2. The V gene end was trimmed by 1 base and the J gene end by 0 bases; junction bases not matched to a gene: 7. This CDR3 is 18 amino acids long. CDR1 is SGHNT and CDR2 is YYREEE in the germline V gene (reference sequence). The CDR3 region is CASSLNSGGDLSTDTQYF. The CDR3 bases are TGTGCCAGCAGCTTGAATAGCGGGGGGGACCTTAGCACAGATACGCAGTATTTT.

The chain recombines TRBV2 with TRBJ1-6; D unclear. CDR1 is SNHLY, CDR2 FYNNEI, per germline. CDR3 length: 15 residues. The V end lost 5 bases, the J end lost 4 bases, and 12 bases lay between the germline ends. The CDR3 DNA reads as TGTGCCAGCAGTAATATCCCTATGTATAATTCACCCCTCCACTTT. This encodes CASSNIPMYNSPLHF.

This chain links TRBV4-3 with TRBJ1-2; 8 bases map to TRBD1. The CDR3 is 15 amino acids. Germline V gene data show CDR1 as LGHNA and CDR2 as YSLEER. With V trimmed by 1 base and J by 6 bases, 7 bases remained unmatched. The CDR3 loop is CASSQVIDRGDGYTF. The DNA for the CDR3 is TGCGCCAGCAGCCAAGTGATCGACAGGGGTGATGGCTACACCTTC.

The genes are TRBV6-1 and TRBJ1-2; D unclear. V lost 1 base to trimming and J lost 7 bases, with 13 bases between them. Germline assignment: CDR1 MNHNS and CDR2 SASEGT. The CDR3 spans 14 residues. CDR3 sequence: CASSEDPGRIGYTF. In DNA, the CDR3 is TGTGCCAGCAGTGAAGATCCGGGGAGAATTGGCTACACCTTC.

This chain joins TRBV19 and TRBJ2-3; 7 positions match TRBD1. Looked up from germline, CDR1 is LNHDA and CDR2 is SQIVND (reference sequence). The CDR3 spans 13 residues. V lost 6 bases, J lost 4 bases, and 4 bases stayed unmatched. DNA of the CDR3: TGTGCCAGTAGCATGACAGGGCCAGATACGCAGTATTTT. Translation: CASSMTGPDTQYF.

The rearrangement links TRBV5-1 to TRBJ2-5; unclear D gene. The CDR3 runs 12 residues. Germline CDR1 SGHRS, CDR2 YFSETQ. V was shortened by 5 bases and J by 2 bases, with 7 bases between the two germline ends. CDR3: CASRRQQETQYF. The CDR3 DNA follows: TGCGCCAGCAGGCGGCAGCAAGAGACCCAGTACTTC. The whole variable domain, filled in from reference TRBV5-1 and TRBJ2-5, reads KAGVTQTPRYLIKTRGQQVTLSCSPISGHRSVSWYQQTPGQGLQFLFEYFSETQRNKGNFPGRFSGRQFSNSRSEMNVSTLELGDSALYLCASRRQQETQYFGPGTRLLVL.

The chain couples TRBV11-2 to TRBJ2-5, with 8 bases matching TRBD2. The V gene end was trimmed by 1 base and the J gene end by 5 bases; junction bases not matched to a gene: 12. The V gene's germline CDR1 is SGHAT and CDR2 FQNNGV. This CDR3 has 17 residues. This CDR3 is CASSLGATSGRGETQYF. As DNA, the CDR3 is TGTGCCAGCAGCTTAGGGGCCACTAGCGGACGTGGCGAGACCCAGTACTTC.